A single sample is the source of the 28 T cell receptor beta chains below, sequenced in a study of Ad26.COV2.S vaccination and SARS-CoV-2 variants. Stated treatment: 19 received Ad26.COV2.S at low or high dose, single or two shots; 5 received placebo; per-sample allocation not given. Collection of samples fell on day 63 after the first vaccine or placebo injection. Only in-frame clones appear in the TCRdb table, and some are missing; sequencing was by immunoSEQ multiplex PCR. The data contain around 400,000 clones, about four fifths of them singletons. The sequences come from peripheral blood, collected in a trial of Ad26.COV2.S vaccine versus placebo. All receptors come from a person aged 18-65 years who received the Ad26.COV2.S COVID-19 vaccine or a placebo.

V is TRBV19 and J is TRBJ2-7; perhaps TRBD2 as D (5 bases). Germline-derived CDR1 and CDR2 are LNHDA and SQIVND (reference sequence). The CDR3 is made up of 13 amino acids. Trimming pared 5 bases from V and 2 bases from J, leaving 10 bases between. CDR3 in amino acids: CASSSGITYEQYF. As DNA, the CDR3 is TGTGCCAGTAGTTCCGGGATTACCTACGAGCAGTACTTC.

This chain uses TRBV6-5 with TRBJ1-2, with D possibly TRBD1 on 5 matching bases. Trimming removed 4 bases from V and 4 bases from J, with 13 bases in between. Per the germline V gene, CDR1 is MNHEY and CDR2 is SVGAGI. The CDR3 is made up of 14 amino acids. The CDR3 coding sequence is TGTGCCAGCAGTTCCTACCGGGACTCCTATGGCTACACCTTC. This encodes CASSSYRDSYGYTF.

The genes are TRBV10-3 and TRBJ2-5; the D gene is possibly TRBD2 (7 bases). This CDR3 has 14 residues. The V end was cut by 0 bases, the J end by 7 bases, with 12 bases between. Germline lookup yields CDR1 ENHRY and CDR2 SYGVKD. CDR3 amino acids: CAISESGGDGTQYF. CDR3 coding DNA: TGTGCCATCAGTGAGTCAGGGGGGGACGGGACCCAGTACTTC.

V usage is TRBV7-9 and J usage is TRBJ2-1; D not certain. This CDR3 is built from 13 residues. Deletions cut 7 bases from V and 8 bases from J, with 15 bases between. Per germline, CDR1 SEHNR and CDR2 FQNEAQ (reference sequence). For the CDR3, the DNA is TGTGCCAGCACCCTTATATCAGGCTATGAGCAGTTCTTC. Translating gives CASTLISGYEQFF.

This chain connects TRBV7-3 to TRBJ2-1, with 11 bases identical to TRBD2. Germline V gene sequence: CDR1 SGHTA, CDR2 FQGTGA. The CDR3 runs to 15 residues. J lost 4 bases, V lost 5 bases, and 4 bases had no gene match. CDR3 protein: CASSPTSGGYNEQFF. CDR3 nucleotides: TGTGCCAGCAGCCCAACTAGCGGGGGATACAATGAGCAGTTCTTC.

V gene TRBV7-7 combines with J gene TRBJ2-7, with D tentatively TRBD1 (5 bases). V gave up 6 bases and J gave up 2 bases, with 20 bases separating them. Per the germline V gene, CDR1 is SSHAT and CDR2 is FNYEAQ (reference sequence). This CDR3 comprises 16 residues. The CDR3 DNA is TGTGCCAGCAGAACAGGCGAAGGGTTATCCCCCTACGAGCAGTACTTC. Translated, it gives CASRTGEGLSPYEQYF.

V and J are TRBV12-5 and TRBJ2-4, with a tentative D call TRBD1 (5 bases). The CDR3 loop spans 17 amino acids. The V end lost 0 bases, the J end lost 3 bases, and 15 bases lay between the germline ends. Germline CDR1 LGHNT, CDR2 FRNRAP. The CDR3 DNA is TGTGCTAGTGGTTTGGTAACCAGGGCGTCTGGCAAAAACATTCAGTACTTC. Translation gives CASGLVTRASGKNIQYF. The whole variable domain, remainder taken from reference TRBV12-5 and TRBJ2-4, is DARVTQTPRHKVTEMGQEVTMRCQPILGHNTVFWYRQTMMQGLELLAYFRNRAPLDDSGMPKDRFSAEMPDATLATLKIQPSEPRDSAVYFCASGLVTRASGKNIQYFGAGTRLSVL.

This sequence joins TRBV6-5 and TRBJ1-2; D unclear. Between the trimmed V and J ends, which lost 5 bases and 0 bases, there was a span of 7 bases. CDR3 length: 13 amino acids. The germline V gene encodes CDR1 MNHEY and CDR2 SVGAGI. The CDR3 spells CASSLTANYGYTF. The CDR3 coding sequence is TGTGCCAGCAGTCTCACAGCTAACTATGGCTACACCTTC.

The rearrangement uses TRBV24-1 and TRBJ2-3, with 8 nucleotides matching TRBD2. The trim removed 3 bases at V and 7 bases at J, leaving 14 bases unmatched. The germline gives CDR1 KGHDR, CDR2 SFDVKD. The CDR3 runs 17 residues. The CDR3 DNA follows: TGTGCCACCAGTGATCCCTCCGGGGGGGGAGCGAGCAATACGCAGTATTTT. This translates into CATSDPSGGGASNTQYF.

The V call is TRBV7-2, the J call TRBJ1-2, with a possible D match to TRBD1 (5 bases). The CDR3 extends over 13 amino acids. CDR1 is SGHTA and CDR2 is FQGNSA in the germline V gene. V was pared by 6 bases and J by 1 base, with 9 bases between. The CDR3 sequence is CASSTDSNYGYTF. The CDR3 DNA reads TGTGCCAGCAGTACCGACAGTAACTATGGCTACACCTTC.

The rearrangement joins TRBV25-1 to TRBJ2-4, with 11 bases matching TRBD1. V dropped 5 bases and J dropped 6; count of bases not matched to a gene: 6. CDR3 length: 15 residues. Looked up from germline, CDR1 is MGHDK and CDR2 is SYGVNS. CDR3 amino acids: CASSSPGTGGNIQYF. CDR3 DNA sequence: TGTGCCAGCAGTTCCCCAGGGACAGGGGGAAACATTCAGTACTTC.

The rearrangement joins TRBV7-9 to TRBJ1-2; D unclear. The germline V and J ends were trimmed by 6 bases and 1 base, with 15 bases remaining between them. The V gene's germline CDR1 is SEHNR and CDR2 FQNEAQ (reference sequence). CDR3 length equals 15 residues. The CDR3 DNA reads TGTGCCAGCAGTCCCGGGGTATGGCTTAACTATGGCTACACCTTC. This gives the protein CASSPGVWLNYGYTF.

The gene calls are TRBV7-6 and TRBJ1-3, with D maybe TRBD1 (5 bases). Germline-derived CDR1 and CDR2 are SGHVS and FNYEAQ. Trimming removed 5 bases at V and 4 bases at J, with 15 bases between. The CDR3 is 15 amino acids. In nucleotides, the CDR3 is TGTGCCAGCAGCCTAGGGTCAGGGCCCGGAAACACCATATATTTT. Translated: CASSLGSGPGNTIYF.

This CDR3 is CSVVQRATYEQYF. As DNA, the CDR3 is TGCAGCGTTGTACAGCGGGCGACCTACGAGCAGTACTTC. The chain combines TRBV29-1 with TRBJ2-7, with D tentatively TRBD2 (6 bases). Per the germline V gene, CDR1 is SQVTM and CDR2 is ANQGSEA. The CDR3 runs 13 residues. Trimming left V 4 bases short and J 2 bases short, with 12 bases between.

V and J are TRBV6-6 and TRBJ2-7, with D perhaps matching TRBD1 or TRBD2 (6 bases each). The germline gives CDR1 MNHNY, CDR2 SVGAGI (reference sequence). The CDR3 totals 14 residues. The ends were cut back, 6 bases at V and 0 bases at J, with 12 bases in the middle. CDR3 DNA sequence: TGTGCCAGCAGCCCCTGGGGGGCCTCCTACGAGCAGTACTTC. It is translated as CASSPWGASYEQYF.

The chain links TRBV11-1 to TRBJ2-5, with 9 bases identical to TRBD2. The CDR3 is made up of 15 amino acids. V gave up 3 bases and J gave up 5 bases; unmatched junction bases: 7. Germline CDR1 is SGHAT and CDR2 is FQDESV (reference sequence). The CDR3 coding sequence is TGTGCCAGCAGCTTTAGCGGGGGCGCGGGGGAGACCCAGTACTTC. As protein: CASSFSGGAGETQYF.

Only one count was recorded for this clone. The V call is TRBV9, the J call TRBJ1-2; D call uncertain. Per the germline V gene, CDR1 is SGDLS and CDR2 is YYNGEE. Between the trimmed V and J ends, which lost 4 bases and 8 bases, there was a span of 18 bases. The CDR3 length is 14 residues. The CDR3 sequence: CASSRAGYPYGYTF. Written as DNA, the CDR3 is TGTGCCAGCAGCAGAGCGGGTTATCCATACGGCTACACCTTC.

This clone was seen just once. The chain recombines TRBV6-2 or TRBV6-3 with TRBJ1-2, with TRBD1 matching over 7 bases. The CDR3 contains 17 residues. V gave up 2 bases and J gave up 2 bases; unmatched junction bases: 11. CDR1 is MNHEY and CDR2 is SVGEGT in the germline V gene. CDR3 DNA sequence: TGTGCCAGCAGTTACGATAGGGGGCGACGGTGGAACTATGGCTACACCTTC. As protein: CASSYDRGRRWNYGYTF.

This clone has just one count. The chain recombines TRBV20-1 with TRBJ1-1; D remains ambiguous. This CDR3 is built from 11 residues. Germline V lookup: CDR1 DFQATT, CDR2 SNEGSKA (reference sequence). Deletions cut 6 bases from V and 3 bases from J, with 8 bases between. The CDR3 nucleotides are TGCAGTGCCCCCAGACACACTGAAGCTTTCTTT. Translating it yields CSAPRHTEAFF.

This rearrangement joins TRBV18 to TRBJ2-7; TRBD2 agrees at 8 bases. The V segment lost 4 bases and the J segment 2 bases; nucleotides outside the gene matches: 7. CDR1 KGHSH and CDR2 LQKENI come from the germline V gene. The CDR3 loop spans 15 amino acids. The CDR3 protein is CASSLRAGGPYEQYF. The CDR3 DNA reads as TGTGCCAGCTCACTACGGGCGGGGGGTCCCTACGAGCAGTACTTC.

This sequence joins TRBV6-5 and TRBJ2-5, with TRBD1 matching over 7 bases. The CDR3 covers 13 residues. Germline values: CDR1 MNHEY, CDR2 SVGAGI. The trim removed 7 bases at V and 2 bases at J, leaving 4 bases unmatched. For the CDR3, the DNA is TGTGCCAGCAATCCGGGACAGCAAGAGACCCAGTACTTC. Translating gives CASNPGQQETQYF.

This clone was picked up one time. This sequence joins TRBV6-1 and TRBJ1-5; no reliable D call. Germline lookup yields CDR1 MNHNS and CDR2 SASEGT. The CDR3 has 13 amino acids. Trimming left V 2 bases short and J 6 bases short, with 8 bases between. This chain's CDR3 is CASSERRIQPQHF. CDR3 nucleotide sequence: TGTGCCAGCAGTGAAAGGAGGATTCAGCCCCAGCATTTT.

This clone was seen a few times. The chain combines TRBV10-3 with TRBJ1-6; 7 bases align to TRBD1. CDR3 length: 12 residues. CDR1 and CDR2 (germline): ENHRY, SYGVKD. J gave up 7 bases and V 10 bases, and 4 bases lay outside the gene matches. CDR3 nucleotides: TGTGCCAGTGCGGGACAGAATTCACCCCTCCACTTT. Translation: CASAGQNSPLHF.

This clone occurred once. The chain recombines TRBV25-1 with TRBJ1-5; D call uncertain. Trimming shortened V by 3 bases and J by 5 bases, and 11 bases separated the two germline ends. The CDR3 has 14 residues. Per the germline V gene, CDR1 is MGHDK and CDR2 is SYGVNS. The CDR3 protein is CASSDWKMDQPQHF. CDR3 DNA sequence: TGTGCCAGCAGTGATTGGAAAATGGATCAGCCCCAGCATTTT.

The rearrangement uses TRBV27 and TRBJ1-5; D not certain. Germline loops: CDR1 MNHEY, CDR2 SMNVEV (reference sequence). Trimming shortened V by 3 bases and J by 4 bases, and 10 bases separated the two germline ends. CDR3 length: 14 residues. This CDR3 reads CASSLGWGNQPQHF. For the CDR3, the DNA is TGTGCCAGCAGTTTGGGGTGGGGTAATCAGCCCCAGCATTTT.

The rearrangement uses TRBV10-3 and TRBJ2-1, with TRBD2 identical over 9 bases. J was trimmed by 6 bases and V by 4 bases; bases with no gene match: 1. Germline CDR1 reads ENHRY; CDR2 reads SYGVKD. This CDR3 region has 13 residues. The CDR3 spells CAISVRGGNEQFF. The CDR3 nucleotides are TGTGCCATCAGTGTGCGGGGGGGCAATGAGCAGTTCTTC.

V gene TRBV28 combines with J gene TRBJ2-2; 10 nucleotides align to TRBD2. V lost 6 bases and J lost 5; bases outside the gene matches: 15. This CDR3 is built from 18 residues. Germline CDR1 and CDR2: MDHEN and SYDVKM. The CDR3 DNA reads TGTGCCAGCAGCCAACCCGGGTCCCTAGCGGGAGTGACCGGGGAGCTGTTTTTT. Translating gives CASSQPGSLAGVTGELFF.

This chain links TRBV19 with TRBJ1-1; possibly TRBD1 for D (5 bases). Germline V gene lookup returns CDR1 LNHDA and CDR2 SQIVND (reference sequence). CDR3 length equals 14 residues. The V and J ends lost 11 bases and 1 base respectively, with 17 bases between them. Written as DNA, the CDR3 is TGTGCCTCTACCTCGAGGGGCGGGAACACTGAAGCTTTCTTT. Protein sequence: CASTSRGGNTEAFF.